This T cell receptor beta chain originates from a study of beta chain features in type 1 diabetes. As for the study in general: Sorted cell examination encompassed 100,000,000 or so cells across all samples.

All of the isolated RNA was reverse transcribed, so expressed TCRB transcripts were sequenced. Clones were read by immunoSEQ multiplex PCR, and TCRdb kept only the in-frame ones, dropping some. This table has some 200,000 clones, approximately 10% appearing once. As for this clone: Its specificity is unknown.

The V end was cut by 7 bases, the J end by 0 bases, with 6 bases between. The CDR3 is made up of 13 amino acids. CDR1 is MNHNY, CDR2 SVGAGI, per germline (reference sequence). Study conclusions and caveats: Patients with Type 1 diabetes showed moderately but significantly shorter TCRB CDR3s in all four CD4+ subsets. Whether HLA type influences TCRB rearrangement remained unresolved here.

A single heparinised blood sample, averaging about 120 mL, was obtained per donor. Sample: central memory CD4+ T cells from blood. The rearrangement uses TRBV6-6 and TRBJ2-2; D is uncertain. The source is a man aged 18 to 29 in good health. CDR3 loop: CASTSSNTGELFF. In nucleotides, the CDR3 is TGTGCCAGCACATCTTCGAACACCGGGGAGCTGTTTTTT.